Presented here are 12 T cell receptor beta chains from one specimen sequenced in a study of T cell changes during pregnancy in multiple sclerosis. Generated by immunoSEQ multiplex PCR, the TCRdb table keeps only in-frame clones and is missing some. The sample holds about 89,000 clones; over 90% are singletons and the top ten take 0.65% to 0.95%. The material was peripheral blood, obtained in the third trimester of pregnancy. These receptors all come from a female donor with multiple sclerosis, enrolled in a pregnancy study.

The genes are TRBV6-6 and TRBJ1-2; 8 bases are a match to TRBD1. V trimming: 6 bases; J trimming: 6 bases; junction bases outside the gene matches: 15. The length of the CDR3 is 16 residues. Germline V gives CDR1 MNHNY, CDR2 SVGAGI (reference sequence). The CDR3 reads CASSPDGQGLEDGYTF. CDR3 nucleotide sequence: TGTGCCAGCAGCCCTGATGGACAGGGATTAGAGGATGGCTACACCTTC.

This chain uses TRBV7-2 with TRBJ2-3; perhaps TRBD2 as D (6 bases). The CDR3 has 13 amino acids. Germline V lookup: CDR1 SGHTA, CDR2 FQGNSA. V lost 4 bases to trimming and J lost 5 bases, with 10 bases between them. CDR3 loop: CASSWRDQDTQYF. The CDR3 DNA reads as TGTGCCAGCAGCTGGAGGGACCAAGATACGCAGTATTTT.

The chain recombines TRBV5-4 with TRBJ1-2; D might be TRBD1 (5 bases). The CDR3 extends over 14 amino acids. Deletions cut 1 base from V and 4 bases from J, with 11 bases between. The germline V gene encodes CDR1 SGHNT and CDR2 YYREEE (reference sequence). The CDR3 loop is CASSLRGLSYGYTF. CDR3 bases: TGTGCCAGCAGCTTGCGGGGGTTGAGCTATGGCTACACCTTC.

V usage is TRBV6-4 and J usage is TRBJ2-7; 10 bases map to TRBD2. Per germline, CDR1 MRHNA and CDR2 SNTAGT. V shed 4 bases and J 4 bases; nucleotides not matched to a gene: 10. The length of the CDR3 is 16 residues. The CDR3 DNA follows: TGTGCCAGCAGTGGGCTAGCGGGAGTTTCCCGTTACGAGCAGTACTTC. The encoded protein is CASSGLAGVSRYEQYF.

The CDR3 DNA reads TGTGCCAGCAGCTTGGGGGGACTATACACCGGGGAGCTGTTTTTT. Translation: CASSLGGLYTGELFF. The rearrangement links TRBV7-3 to TRBJ2-2, with 7 bases fitting TRBD2. The CDR3 extends over 15 amino acids. The V gene's germline CDR1 is SGHTA and CDR2 FQGTGA. Losses at the gene ends were 3 bases for V and 3 bases for J; bases not matched to a gene: 4.

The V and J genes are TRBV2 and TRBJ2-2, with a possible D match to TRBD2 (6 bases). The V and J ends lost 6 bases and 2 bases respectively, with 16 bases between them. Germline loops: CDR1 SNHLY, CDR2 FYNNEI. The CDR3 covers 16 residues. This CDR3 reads CASSPRGAGNTGELFF. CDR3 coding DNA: TGTGCCAGCAGCCCTAGGGGAGCGGGCAACACCGGGGAGCTGTTTTTT.

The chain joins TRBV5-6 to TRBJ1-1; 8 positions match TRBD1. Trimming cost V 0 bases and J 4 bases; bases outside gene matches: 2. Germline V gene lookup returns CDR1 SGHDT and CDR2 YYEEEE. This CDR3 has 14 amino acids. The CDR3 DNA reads TGTGCCAGCAGCTTGGGACAGGGGACCACTGAAGCTTTCTTT. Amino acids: CASSLGQGTTEAFF.

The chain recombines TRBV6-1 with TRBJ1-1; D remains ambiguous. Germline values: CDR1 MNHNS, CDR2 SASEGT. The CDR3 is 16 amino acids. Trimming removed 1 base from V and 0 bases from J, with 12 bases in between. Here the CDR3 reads CASSEGHRHLNTEAFF. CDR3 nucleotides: TGTGCCAGCAGTGAAGGCCACCGACACCTGAACACTGAAGCTTTCTTT.

In nucleotides, the CDR3 is TGTGCCAGCAGAGTTCCGGGACTAGCGGGAAGCACCTACAATGAGCAGTTCTTC. Translation gives CASRVPGLAGSTYNEQFF. The genes are TRBV28 and TRBJ2-1, with TRBD2 matching 13 bases. The V gene's germline CDR1 is MDHEN and CDR2 SYDVKM. Trimming at V came to 6 bases and at J to 2 bases, leaving 10 bases not matched to a gene. There are 18 residues in the CDR3.

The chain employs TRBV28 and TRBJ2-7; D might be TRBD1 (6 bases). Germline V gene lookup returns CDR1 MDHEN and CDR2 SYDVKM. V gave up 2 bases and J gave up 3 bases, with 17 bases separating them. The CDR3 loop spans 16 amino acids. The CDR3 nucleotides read TGTGCCAGCAGTTTAGTCAGGGGCGGGTCGGGCTACGAGCAGTACTTC. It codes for CASSLVRGGSGYEQYF.

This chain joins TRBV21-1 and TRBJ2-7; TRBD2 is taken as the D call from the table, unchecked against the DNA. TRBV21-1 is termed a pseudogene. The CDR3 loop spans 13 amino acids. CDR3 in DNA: TGTGCCAGCAGCAAAGAAGGCGGGTACGAGCAGTACTTC. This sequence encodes CASSKEGGYEQYF.

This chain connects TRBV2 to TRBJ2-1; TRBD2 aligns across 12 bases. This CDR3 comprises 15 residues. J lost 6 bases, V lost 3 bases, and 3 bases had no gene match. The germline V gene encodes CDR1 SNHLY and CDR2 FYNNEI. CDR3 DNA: TGTGCCAGCAGTGAGGCTAGCGGGAGGGTCAATGAGCAGTTCTTC. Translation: CASSEASGRVNEQFF.